Included here is one TCR beta chain sequence, with context. Its antigen is unknown. Primers used in a second PCR of about 6 to 11 cycles were a sample-barcoded 5' primer and a J-beta primer mix. All cDNA molecules were each tagged by a template-switch adaptor with 12 random nucleotides. TCRdb reprocessed the 5' RACE reads via MiXCR and lists one record per CDR3 protein. The sample contains roughly 1,300,000 distinct CDR3 sequences, roughly 64% of which appear only once. From germline, CDR1 is KGHDR and CDR2 SFDVKD. This CDR3 spans 15 amino acids. The data derive from a study of blood T cells in healthy people across ages. Study background: When template switching was applied, about one barcoded beta molecule was captured per two T cells. General study results and limits: Age showed a roughly linear inverse relationship with TCR beta diversity per million T cells.

The chain has TRBV24-1 and TRBJ2-1; 8 bases fit TRBD2. Near its end, the DNA agrees better with TRBJ2-7, so the J call may be wrong. The specimen sequenced was blood. The TCR sequence derives from a man aged 18 to 30 in good health. In nucleotides, the CDR3 is TGTGCCACCAGTCCGGGAGGGGCTTCCTACAATGAGCAGTACTTC. It codes for CATSPGGASYNEQYF.